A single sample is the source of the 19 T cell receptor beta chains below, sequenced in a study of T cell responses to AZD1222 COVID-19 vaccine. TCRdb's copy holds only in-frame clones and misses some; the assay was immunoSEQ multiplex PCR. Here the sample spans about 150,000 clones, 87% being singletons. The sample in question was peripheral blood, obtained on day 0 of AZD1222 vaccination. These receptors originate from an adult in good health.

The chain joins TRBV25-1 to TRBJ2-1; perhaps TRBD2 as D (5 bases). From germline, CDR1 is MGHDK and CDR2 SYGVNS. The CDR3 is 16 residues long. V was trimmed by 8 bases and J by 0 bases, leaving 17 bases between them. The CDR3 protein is CASPRVTRSSYNEQFF. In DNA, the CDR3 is TGTGCCAGCCCCCGGGTCACTAGGAGCTCCTACAATGAGCAGTTCTTC.

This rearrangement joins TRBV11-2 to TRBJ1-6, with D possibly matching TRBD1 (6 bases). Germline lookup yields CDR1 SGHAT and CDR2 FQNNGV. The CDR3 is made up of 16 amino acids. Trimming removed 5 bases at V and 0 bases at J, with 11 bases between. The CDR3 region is CASSPNRDSYNSPLHF. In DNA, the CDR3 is TGTGCCAGCAGCCCGAACAGGGACTCCTATAATTCACCCCTCCACTTT.

Here the CDR3 reads CASSFGRGGRSNQPQHF. In DNA, the CDR3 is TGTGCCAGCAGCTTCGGAAGGGGGGGGCGAAGCAATCAGCCCCAGCATTTT. The chain has TRBV13 and TRBJ1-5, with D perhaps TRBD1 (6 bases). V lost 3 bases and J lost 1, with 16 bases in between. The CDR3 has 17 amino acids. CDR1 is PRHDT and CDR2 is FYEKMQ in the germline V gene (reference sequence).

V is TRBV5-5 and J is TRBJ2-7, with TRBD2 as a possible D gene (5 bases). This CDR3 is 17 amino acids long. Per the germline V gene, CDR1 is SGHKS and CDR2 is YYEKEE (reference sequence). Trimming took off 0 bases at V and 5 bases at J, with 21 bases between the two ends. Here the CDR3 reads CASSLARRATALDEQYF. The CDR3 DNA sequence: TGTGCCAGCAGCTTGGCGCGGCGGGCCACCGCTTTGGACGAGCAGTACTTC.

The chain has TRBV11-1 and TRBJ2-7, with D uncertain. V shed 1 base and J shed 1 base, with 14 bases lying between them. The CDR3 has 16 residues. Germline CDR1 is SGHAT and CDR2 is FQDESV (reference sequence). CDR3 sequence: CASSLVGKGGSYEQYF. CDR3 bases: TGTGCCAGCAGCTTAGTGGGGAAGGGCGGTTCCTACGAGCAGTACTTC. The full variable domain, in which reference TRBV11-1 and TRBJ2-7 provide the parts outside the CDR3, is EAEVAQSPRYKITEKSQAVAFWCDPISGHATLYWYRQILGQGPELLVQFQDESVVDDSQLPKDRFSAERLKGVDSTLKIQPAELGDSAMYLCASSLVGKGGSYEQYFGPGTRLTVT.

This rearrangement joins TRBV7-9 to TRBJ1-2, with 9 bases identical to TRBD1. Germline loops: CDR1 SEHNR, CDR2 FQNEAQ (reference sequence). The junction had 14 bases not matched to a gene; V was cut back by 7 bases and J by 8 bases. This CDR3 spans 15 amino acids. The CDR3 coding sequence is TGTGCCAGCAAGGATAACACAGGGGGCGCAGGAGGCTACACCTTC. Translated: CASKDNTGGAGGYTF.

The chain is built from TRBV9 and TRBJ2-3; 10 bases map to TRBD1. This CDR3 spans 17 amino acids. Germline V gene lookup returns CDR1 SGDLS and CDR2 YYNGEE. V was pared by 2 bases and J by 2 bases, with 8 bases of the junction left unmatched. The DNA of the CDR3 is TGTGCCAGCAGCGTTAGTCGGGACAGGGGCTACACAGATACGCAGTATTTT. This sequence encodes CASSVSRDRGYTDTQYF. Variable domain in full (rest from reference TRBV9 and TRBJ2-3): DSGVTQTPKHLITATGQRVTLRCSPRSGDLSVYWYQQSLDQGLQFLIQYYNGEERAKGNILERFSAQQFPDLHSELNLSSLELGDSALYFCASSVSRDRGYTDTQYFGPGTRLTVL.

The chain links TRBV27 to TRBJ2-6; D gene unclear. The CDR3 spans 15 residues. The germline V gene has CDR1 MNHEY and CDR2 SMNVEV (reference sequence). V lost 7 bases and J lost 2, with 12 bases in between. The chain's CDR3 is CASTSWGTGANVLTF. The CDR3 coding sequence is TGTGCCAGCACCAGTTGGGGTACTGGGGCCAACGTCCTGACTTTC.

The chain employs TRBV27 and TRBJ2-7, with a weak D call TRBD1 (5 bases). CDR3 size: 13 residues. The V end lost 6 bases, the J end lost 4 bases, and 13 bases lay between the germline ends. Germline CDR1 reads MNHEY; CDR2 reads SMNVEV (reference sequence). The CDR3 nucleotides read TGTGCCAGCAGGGGTACAGGTACTTACGAGCAGTACTTC. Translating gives CASRGTGTYEQYF.

CDR3 sequence (DNA): TGTGCCAGCAGCTTTACGGGGGATACGCAGTATTTT. Translation gives CASSFTGDTQYF. The chain is built from TRBV11-2 and TRBJ2-3; TRBD2 is a possible D gene (5 bases). There are 12 residues in the CDR3. Germline V gene lookup returns CDR1 SGHAT and CDR2 FQNNGV. V was trimmed by 3 bases and J by 6 bases, leaving 7 bases between them.

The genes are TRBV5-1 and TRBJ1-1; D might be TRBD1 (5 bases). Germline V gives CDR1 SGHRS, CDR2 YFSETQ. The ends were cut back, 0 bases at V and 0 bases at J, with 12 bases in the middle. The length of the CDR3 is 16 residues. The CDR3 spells CASSLEGQGLNTEAFF. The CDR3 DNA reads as TGCGCCAGCAGCTTGGAGGGTCAGGGTCTGAACACTGAAGCTTTCTTT.

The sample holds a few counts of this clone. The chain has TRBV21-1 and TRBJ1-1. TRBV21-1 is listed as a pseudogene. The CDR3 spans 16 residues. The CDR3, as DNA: TGTGCCAGCAAGCGCTACGGGGGGGAAGATGACACTGAAGCTTTCTTT. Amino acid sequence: CASKRYGGEDDTEAFF.

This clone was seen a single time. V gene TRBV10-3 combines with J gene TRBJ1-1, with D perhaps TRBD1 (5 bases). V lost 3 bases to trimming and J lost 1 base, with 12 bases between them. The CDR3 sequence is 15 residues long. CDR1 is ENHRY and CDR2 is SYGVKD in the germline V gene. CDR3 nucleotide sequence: TGTGCCATCAGTGACCCTGGGGCGGCGAACACTGAAGCTTTCTTT. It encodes CAISDPGAANTEAFF.

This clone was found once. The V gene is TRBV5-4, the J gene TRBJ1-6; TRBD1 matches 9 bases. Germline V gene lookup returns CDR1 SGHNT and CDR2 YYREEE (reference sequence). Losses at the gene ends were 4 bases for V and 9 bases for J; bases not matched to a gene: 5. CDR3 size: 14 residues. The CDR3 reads CASSLGQGSSPLHF. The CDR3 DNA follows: TGTGCCAGCAGCCTCGGACAGGGGAGTTCACCCCTCCACTTT.

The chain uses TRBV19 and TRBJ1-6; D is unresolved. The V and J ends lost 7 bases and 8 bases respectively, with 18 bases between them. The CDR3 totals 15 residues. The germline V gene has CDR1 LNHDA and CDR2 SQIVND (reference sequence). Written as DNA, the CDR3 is TGTGCCAGTATGGTCGGTCGGACTCTCGATTCACCCCTCCACTTT. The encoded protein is CASMVGRTLDSPLHF.

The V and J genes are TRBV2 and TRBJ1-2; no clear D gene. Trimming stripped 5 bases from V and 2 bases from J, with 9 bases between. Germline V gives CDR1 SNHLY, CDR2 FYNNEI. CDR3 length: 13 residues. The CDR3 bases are TGTGCCAGCAGTCTTGGACCGAACTATGGCTACACCTTC. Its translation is CASSLGPNYGYTF.

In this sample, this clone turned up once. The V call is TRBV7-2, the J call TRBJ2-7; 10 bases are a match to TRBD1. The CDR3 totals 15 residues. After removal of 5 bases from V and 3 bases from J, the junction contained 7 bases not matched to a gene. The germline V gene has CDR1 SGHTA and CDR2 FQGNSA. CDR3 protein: CASSQGGQGSYEQYF. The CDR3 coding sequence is TGTGCCAGCAGCCAGGGGGGACAGGGGAGCTACGAGCAGTACTTC.

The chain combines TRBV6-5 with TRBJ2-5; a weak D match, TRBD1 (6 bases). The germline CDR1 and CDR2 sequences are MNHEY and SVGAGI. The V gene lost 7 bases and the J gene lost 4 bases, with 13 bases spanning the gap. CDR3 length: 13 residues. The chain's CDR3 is CASNYRVRETQYF. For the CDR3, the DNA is TGTGCCAGCAACTACAGGGTACGAGAGACCCAGTACTTC.

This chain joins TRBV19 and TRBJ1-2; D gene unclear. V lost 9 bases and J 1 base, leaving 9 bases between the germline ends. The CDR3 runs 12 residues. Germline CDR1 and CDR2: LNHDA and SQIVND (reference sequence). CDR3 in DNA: TGTGCCAGCCAGGACCTTAACTATGGCTACACCTTC. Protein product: CASQDLNYGYTF.